This TCR beta chain comes out of a study of blood T cell repertoires in COVID-19. The wider study: The analysed material was cDNA or gDNA that came from T cells, B-cell-depleted T cells, or PBMCs.

Methods used by the authors: By means of reference gene primer amplification, nucleated cell counts were estimated. Generated by immunoSEQ multiplex PCR, the TCRdb table keeps only in-frame clones and is missing some. The DNA gave D and trimming, while V, J and clone size come from that table. The sample contains over 400,000 clones, about nine tenths of which appear only once. V shed 0 bases, J shed 6 bases, and the junction held 11 bases outside the gene matches. This CDR3 region has 17 residues. Looked up from germline, CDR1 is SGHNT and CDR2 is YYREEE (reference sequence). This rearrangement joins TRBV5-4 to TRBJ1-2; 10 bases align to TRBD1. The TCR was taken from a woman aged 25 to 39 with active or convalescent COVID-19. The sequencing input was peripheral blood. The CDR3 DNA follows: TGTGCCAGCAGCTTGGTAGGGGACAGGGGAGGAATGGATGGCTACACCTTC. It is translated as CASSLVGDRGGMDGYTF.